This is a list of T cell receptor beta chains from one sample in a study of OX40 agonist ivuxolimab in advanced cancers. Here immunoSEQ multiplex PCR was the method, and the copy in TCRdb shows in-frame clones only, minus some. The sample consists of some 55,000 clones, 70% to 80% of them appearing once. Sequencing was performed on CD4+ or CD8+ T cells sorted from blood, taken in a trial of the OX40 agonist ivuxolimab. Receptor source: an adult with an advanced solid tumor such as melanoma, head and neck, liver or kidney cancer. Both conserved end residues are part of each CDR3. A D gene is named only where the DNA matches it firmly. Clone size is not always given. Where it is, it says once, few, many or a class for expanded clones.

v_gene: TRBV19; j_gene: TRBJ1-5; abundance: few; d_gene: NA; CDR3nt: TGTGCCAGTAGTATCGGGGTGATGCAGCCCCAGCATTTT; CDR3aa: CASSIGVMQPQHF
v_gene: TRBV6-6; j_gene: TRBJ2-1; abundance: NA; d_gene: NA; CDR3nt: TGTGCCAGCAACCAGAATCAGGCCGGCACGAATGAGCAGTTCTTC; CDR3aa: CASNQNQAGTNEQFF
v_gene: TRBV28; j_gene: TRBJ1-2; abundance: few; d_gene: NA; CDR3nt: TGTGCCAGCGGGAGGGGCTACACCTTC; CDR3aa: CASGRGYTF
v_gene: TRBV30; j_gene: TRBJ2-7; abundance: once; d_gene: NA; CDR3nt: TGTGCCTGGAGTTACCCGGACTCTACGGAGCAGTACTTC; CDR3aa: CAWSYPDSTEQYF
v_gene: TRBV18; j_gene: TRBJ1-1; abundance: NA; d_gene: NA; CDR3nt: TGTGCCAGCTCCCCACAGGCCCAGGCTGGGAACACTGAAGCTTTCTTT; CDR3aa: CASSPQAQAGNTEAFF
v_gene: TRBV2; j_gene: TRBJ1-1; abundance: few; d_gene: NA; CDR3nt: TGTGCCAGCAGTGTAGGGCAACCGAACACTGAAGCTTTCTTT; CDR3aa: CASSVGQPNTEAFF
v_gene: TRBV29-1; j_gene: TRBJ2-1; abundance: NA; d_gene: NA; CDR3nt: TGCAGCGTTGTAACAGCGGCTTACAATGAGCAGTTCTTC; CDR3aa: CSVVTAAYNEQFF
v_gene: TRBV10-3; j_gene: TRBJ2-7; abundance: NA; d_gene: NA; CDR3nt: TGTGCCATCAGTGACACAACCTACGAGCAGTACTTC; CDR3aa: CAISDTTYEQYF
v_gene: TRBV11-2; j_gene: TRBJ1-2; abundance: NA; d_gene: NA; CDR3nt: TGTGCCAGCAGCCAAGAACACGACAGGCCTACCCCCTTC; CDR3aa: CASSQEHDRPTPF
v_gene: TRBV2; j_gene: TRBJ1-1; abundance: NA; d_gene: TRBD1; CDR3nt: TGTGCCAGCAGGGAGACAGGGATTAACACTGAAGCTTTCTTT; CDR3aa: CASRETGINTEAFF
v_gene: TRBV5-1; j_gene: TRBJ1-2; abundance: NA; d_gene: NA; CDR3nt: TGCGCCAGCAGCCCTGACTTACGGCGGAGCCCTGGCTACACCTTC; CDR3aa: CASSPDLRRSPGYTF
v_gene: TRBV6-5; j_gene: TRBJ1-1; abundance: NA; d_gene: TRBD1; CDR3nt: TGTGCCAGCAGTCCCGGACAGGCGAACACTGAAGCTTTCTTT; CDR3aa: CASSPGQANTEAFF
v_gene: TRBV5-1; j_gene: TRBJ1-5; abundance: NA; d_gene: NA; CDR3nt: TGCGCCAGCAGCGAGGACTGGAATCAGCCCCAGCATTTT; CDR3aa: CASSEDWNQPQHF
v_gene: TRBV18; j_gene: TRBJ2-7; abundance: NA; d_gene: TRBD1; CDR3nt: TGTGCCAGCTCGCGGTGGGACAGAACCGAGCAGTACTTC; CDR3aa: CASSRWDRTEQYF
v_gene: TRBV7-3; j_gene: TRBJ2-1; abundance: NA; d_gene: NA; CDR3nt: TGTGCCAGCAGCTTAACCTCTTCGCGGGATCAAAATGAGCAGTTCTTC; CDR3aa: CASSLTSSRDQNEQFF
v_gene: TRBV18; j_gene: TRBJ2-5; abundance: NA; d_gene: TRBD1; CDR3nt: TGTGCCAGCTCACCATCTCACAGGGGCGAGACCCAGTACTTC; CDR3aa: CASSPSHRGETQYF
v_gene: TRBV4-3; j_gene: TRBJ1-1; abundance: NA; d_gene: NA; CDR3nt: TGCGCCAGCAGCCCACAGCGAGACGGGACTGAAGCTTTCTTT; CDR3aa: CASSPQRDGTEAFF
v_gene: TRBV11-2; j_gene: TRBJ2-3; abundance: few; d_gene: TRBD2; CDR3nt: TGTGCCAGCAGCTTAGAGGGTATAGCGGGCTTGCAGTATTTT; CDR3aa: CASSLEGIAGLQYF
v_gene: TRBV7-2; j_gene: TRBJ1-1; abundance: once; d_gene: TRBD1; CDR3nt: TGTGCCAGCAGCAACCGACAGGGGAACACTGAAGCTTTCTTT; CDR3aa: CASSNRQGNTEAFF
v_gene: TRBV6-6; j_gene: TRBJ2-2; abundance: NA; d_gene: TRBD1; CDR3nt: TGTGCCAGCAAGAGGACAGGGGAGAACACCGGGGAGCTGTTTTTT; CDR3aa: CASKRTGENTGELFF
v_gene: TRBV7-2; j_gene: TRBJ2-7; abundance: NA; d_gene: TRBD2; CDR3nt: TGTGCCAGCAGCTCCTCAGCGGGGGAGCAGTACTTC; CDR3aa: CASSSSAGEQYF
v_gene: TRBV6-5; j_gene: TRBJ1-5; abundance: NA; d_gene: NA; CDR3nt: TGTGCCAGCAGTCCTCGATGGGATCAGCCCCAGCATTTT; CDR3aa: CASSPRWDQPQHF
v_gene: TRBV28; j_gene: TRBJ2-1; abundance: few; d_gene: TRBD2; CDR3nt: TGTGCCAGCCTCTCCGGGACTAGCCGATACAATGAGCAGTTCTTC; CDR3aa: CASLSGTSRYNEQFF
v_gene: TRBV11-3; j_gene: TRBJ2-3; abundance: NA; d_gene: TRBD1; CDR3nt: TGTGCCAGCAGCCCAGGGGGATCTGGCACAGATACGCAGTATTTT; CDR3aa: CASSPGGSGTDTQYF
v_gene: TRBV29-1; j_gene: TRBJ1-2; abundance: NA; d_gene: NA; CDR3nt: TGCAGCGTTCGCTTAGAAGGGGGGTCTGGCTACACCTTC; CDR3aa: CSVRLEGGSGYTF
v_gene: TRBV5-1; j_gene: TRBJ2-7; abundance: NA; d_gene: NA; CDR3nt: TGCGCCAGCAGCTTACAGGGTTTAGGGGCCTACGAGCAGTACTTC; CDR3aa: CASSLQGLGAYEQYF
v_gene: TRBV19; j_gene: TRBJ2-1; abundance: NA; d_gene: NA; CDR3nt: TGTGCCAGTAGTTCCCGGGTGGGCTACAATGAGCAGTTCTTC; CDR3aa: CASSSRVGYNEQFF
v_gene: TRBV19; j_gene: TRBJ2-6; abundance: NA; d_gene: TRBD1; CDR3nt: TGTGCCAGTCGTACACGACAGGGAAAGGCTGGGGCCAACGTCCTGACTTTC; CDR3aa: CASRTRQGKAGANVLTF
v_gene: TRBV11-2; j_gene: TRBJ2-3; abundance: NA; d_gene: TRBD1; CDR3nt: TGTGCCAGCAGCTTAGAGACAGGGGGCTGGGCAGATACGCAGTATTTT; CDR3aa: CASSLETGGWADTQYF
v_gene: TRBV7-9; j_gene: TRBJ1-3; abundance: NA; d_gene: TRBD1; CDR3nt: TGTGCCAGCAGCTTAACAGGGGGCGCGGGAAACACCATATATTTT; CDR3aa: CASSLTGGAGNTIYF
v_gene: TRBV18; j_gene: TRBJ2-7; abundance: NA; d_gene: TRBD1; CDR3nt: TGTGCCAGCTCAACGACAGGGTCCGGCGAGCAGTACTTC; CDR3aa: CASSTTGSGEQYF
v_gene: TRBV5-8; j_gene: TRBJ2-1; abundance: once; d_gene: NA; CDR3nt: TGTGCCAGCAGCTTTTCACTCGGGACCGTAGGCATTAGCTACAATGAGCAGTTCTTC; CDR3aa: CASSFSLGTVGISYNEQFF
v_gene: TRBV20-1; j_gene: TRBJ2-1; abundance: NA; d_gene: NA; CDR3nt: TGCAGTGCCTCTCCGGACAATGAGCAGTTCTTC; CDR3aa: CSASPDNEQFF
v_gene: TRBV7-9; j_gene: TRBJ2-2; abundance: NA; d_gene: NA; CDR3nt: TGTGCCAGCAGCTTAGTGTCCAGGGGAAACACCGGGGAGCTGTTTTTT; CDR3aa: CASSLVSRGNTGELFF
v_gene: TRBV7-9; j_gene: TRBJ2-1; abundance: NA; d_gene: TRBD2; CDR3nt: TGTGCCAGCAGCCTAGCGGCCTGGAACAATGAGCAGTTCTTC; CDR3aa: CASSLAAWNNEQFF
v_gene: TRBV28; j_gene: TRBJ2-1; abundance: NA; d_gene: TRBD2; CDR3nt: TGTGCCAGCAGTTTACCCGGTCTAGCGGGAAACAATGAGCAGTTCTTC; CDR3aa: CASSLPGLAGNNEQFF
v_gene: TRBV19; j_gene: TRBJ2-5; abundance: NA; d_gene: TRBD1; CDR3nt: TGTGCCAGTAGTAAGGCAGGGGGTAATCTAGGGGAGACCCAGTACTTC; CDR3aa: CASSKAGGNLGETQYF
v_gene: TRBV9; j_gene: TRBJ2-4; abundance: NA; d_gene: NA; CDR3nt: TGTGCCAGCAGCGTAGGACCGCGACAGGCCAGGAGGGACATTCAGTACTTC; CDR3aa: CASSVGPRQARRDIQYF
v_gene: TRBV11-2; j_gene: TRBJ1-1; abundance: NA; d_gene: TRBD1; CDR3nt: TGTGCCAGCAGCCCCCGGACAGGGAACACTGAAGCTTTCTTT; CDR3aa: CASSPRTGNTEAFF
v_gene: TRBV18; j_gene: TRBJ1-6; abundance: NA; d_gene: NA; CDR3nt: TGTGCCAGCTCACCGACGGACCGGGGCAGTTCCTATAATTCACCCCTCCACTTT; CDR3aa: CASSPTDRGSSYNSPLHF
v_gene: TRBV19; j_gene: TRBJ2-1; abundance: NA; d_gene: TRBD2; CDR3nt: TGTGCCAGTAGTATGACGGCGGGGGGGAGTATAAAGTCCTACAATGAGCAGTTCTTC; CDR3aa: CASSMTAGGSIKSYNEQFF
v_gene: TRBV7-2; j_gene: TRBJ1-2; abundance: NA; d_gene: NA; CDR3nt: TGTGCCAGCAGCCGCTGGAGTCCCCCCTATGGCTACACCTTC; CDR3aa: CASSRWSPPYGYTF
v_gene: TRBV27; j_gene: TRBJ2-5; abundance: NA; d_gene: NA; CDR3nt: TGTGCCAGCAGTTTATCTCCGGGACTCGGGGACCAAGAGACCCAGTACTTC; CDR3aa: CASSLSPGLGDQETQYF
v_gene: TRBV30; j_gene: TRBJ1-6; abundance: once; d_gene: NA; CDR3nt: TGTGCCTGGAGGATCGGACCGCTCAATTCACCCCTCCACTTT; CDR3aa: CAWRIGPLNSPLHF
v_gene: TRBV2; j_gene: TRBJ1-5; abundance: NA; d_gene: TRBD1; CDR3nt: TGTGCCAGCAGTGTGGACAGGGCCGGCAATCAGCCCCAGCATTTT; CDR3aa: CASSVDRAGNQPQHF
v_gene: TRBV19; j_gene: TRBJ1-5; abundance: NA; d_gene: NA; CDR3nt: TGTGCCAGTAGTATCAGGGATTCCAATCAGCCCCAGCATTTT; CDR3aa: CASSIRDSNQPQHF